The present T cell receptor beta chain was sequenced within a study of T cells after yellow fever vaccination. TCRdb reprocessed the 5' RACE reads via MiXCR and lists one record per CDR3 protein. The table lists some 390,000 distinct CDR3 sequences, roughly 20% of them singletons. With V trimmed by 5 bases and J by 8 bases, 11 bases remained unmatched. Germline values: CDR1 SGHTA, CDR2 FQGNSA. The CDR3 length is 15 residues. The chain is built from TRBV7-2 and TRBJ1-4; 7 bases map to TRBD1. Sequenced material: PBMCs, taken before the yellow fever booster vaccination. The origin of this receptor is a man in his late teens or twenties who received the YFV17D yellow fever vaccine. The CDR3 DNA reads TGTGCCAGCAGCCCAAGGACAGGCGGAGGGGAAAAACTGTTTTTT. Translated: CASSPRTGGGEKLFF.